This T cell receptor (beta chain) comes out of a study of blood T cell repertoires in COVID-19. Study at large: Material from acute and convalescent COVID-19 was sourced from the United States, Italy and Spain. T cells, B-cell-depleted T cells, or PBMCs provided the cDNA or gDNA that served as material.

Authors' analysis steps: Reference gene primers were amplified, and this amplification served to estimate nucleated cell counts. Method: immunoSEQ multiplex PCR; TCRdb's copy keeps in-frame clones and lacks some. V and J calls plus clone size are reproduced from that table; the DNA served to infer D and trimming. The profile shows about 210,000 clones, around 89% of them singletons. V was pared by 0 bases and J by 3 bases, with 11 bases between. Per the germline V gene, CDR1 is LGHDT and CDR2 is YNNKEL (reference sequence). The CDR3 spans 15 residues. Sample: peripheral blood. The chain employs TRBV3-1 (or the pseudogene TRBV3-2) and TRBJ2-5, with unresolved D. The TCR was taken from a woman in her 40s with acute or convalescent COVID-19. In DNA form, the CDR3 reads TGTGCCAGCAGCCAAGATCGTATCCTTGAAGAGACCCAGTACTTC. Encoded protein: CASSQDRILEETQYF.